This T cell receptor beta chain appears in the sequencing data of a study of shared clonotypes between healthy human individuals. Study-level results: The sampled material consisted only of blood, and tissue repertoires are likely to differ.

The donors were adults (healthy and HIV-negative) with no recent acute infections or vaccinations. Notes on this clone: Its antigen is not known.

Running of the assay took place at deep level. How the authors handled the data: ImmunoSEQ sequences covered only the junction and lacked quality scores; filtering therefore differed. Assay: immunoSEQ multiplex PCR; the TCRdb copy retains only in-frame clones and omits some. V, J and clone size are those of that table, while D and trimming were read from the DNA. The data show roughly 450,000 clones, 75% to 85% seen once. The junction had 7 bases not matched to a gene; V was cut back by 4 bases and J by 4 bases. Germline loops: CDR1 SGHRS, CDR2 YFSETQ. There are 14 residues in the CDR3. The sequenced material came from PBMCs. The sequence was collected from a woman between 40 and 55 years old in good health. Some clones in this sample may be carry-over from other donors' samples. This chain connects TRBV5-1 to TRBJ1-1; 7 nucleotides match TRBD1. CDR3 region: CASSAQGSGTEAFF. In DNA form, the CDR3 reads TGCGCCAGCAGCGCACAGGGGTCGGGCACTGAAGCTTTCTTT.